Listed below are T cell receptor beta chains from one sample, sequenced in a study of blood T cell repertoires in COVID-19. TCRdb's table, derived via immunoSEQ multiplex PCR, lists solely in-frame clones and lacks some. The sample gives around 19,000 clones, roughly 86% of which show up once; roughly 8.3% is in the top ten. Sequencing was performed on peripheral blood. Receptor source: a human donor in a cohort sampled during active COVID-19. The donor label of this sample is uncertain. The CDR3 runs from the conserved cysteine through the conserved F or W. The D gene is left open where the match is weak. Rows give clone size only sometimes, using once, few, many, or a class for an expanded clone.

d_call	v_call	j_call	clone_size	cdr3_nt	cdr3_aa
TRBD2	TRBV4-1	TRBJ2-2	medium-sized	TGCGCCAGCAGCCAAATGCCGGGAGGGCCTATGGCCGGGGAGCTGTTTTTT	CASSQMPGGPMAGELFF
.	TRBV12-3/TRBV12-4	TRBJ2-5	.	TGTGCCAGCACCACCACGGGAAAGACCCAGTACTTC	CASTTTGKTQYF
.	TRBV5-1	TRBJ2-3	.	TGCGCCAGCAGCTTGGCCGCGGGGGCGGGAGCTGGAGATACGCAGTATTTT	CASSLAAGAGAGDTQYF
TRBD2	TRBV30	TRBJ2-7	.	TGTGCCTGGTGGCCTCTAGCGGGAGGTCCCTACGAGCAGTACTTC	CAWWPLAGGPYEQYF
.	TRBV2	TRBJ1-6	once	TGTGCCAGCAGGGACACCAGCAATAATTCACCCCTCCACTTT	CASRDTSNNSPLHF
.	TRBV5-4	TRBJ1-6	.	TGTGCCAGCAGACCCGGGACAAGTAATTCACCCCTCCACTTT	CASRPGTSNSPLHF
TRBD1	TRBV29-1	TRBJ2-3	.	TGCAGCGTGGTTAAGACAGGGACGGATACGCAGTATTTT	CSVVKTGTDTQYF
.	TRBV10-2	TRBJ2-7	.	TGCGCCAGCTTCCTAGGTGGCCGGGGGCAGTACTTC	CASFLGGRGQYF
.	TRBV5-4	TRBJ2-3	.	TGTGCCAGCAGCTTACTAGCTGCTAATGGGGATACGCAGTATTTT	CASSLLAANGDTQYF
TRBD2	TRBV5-6	TRBJ2-3	.	TGTGCCAGCAGCCAAGGACTAGCGGAGGCGGCAGGTACGCAGTATTTT	CASSQGLAEAAGTQYF
.	TRBV6-5	TRBJ1-1	.	TGTGCCATCAAACTACCAGAGAACACTGAAGCTTTCTTT	CAIKLPENTEAFF
.	TRBV7-3	TRBJ2-1	.	TGTGCCAGCAGTCTAGGGGGTGGGGACTACAATGAGCAGTTCTTC	CASSLGGGDYNEQFF
TRBD2	TRBV9	TRBJ2-1	.	TGTGCCAGCAGTGCTAGCGGGAGTATTTACAATGAGCAGTTCTTC	CASSASGSIYNEQFF
TRBD1	TRBV7-8	TRBJ2-7	.	TGTGCCAGCAGCTTAGTCTTCGAGGGGGCGGGCGAGCAGTACTTC	CASSLVFEGAGEQYF
.	TRBV28	TRBJ1-1	few	TGTGCCAGCAGCCTGATGGATTTTCGGCGGGAAGCTTTCTTT	CASSLMDFRREAFF
TRBD2	TRBV5-1	TRBJ2-5	.	TGCGCCAGCAGCCCGTCGGGGGGGGGCCAAGAGACCCAGTACTTC	CASSPSGGGQETQYF
.	TRBV2	TRBJ1-6	.	TGTGCCAGCAGTGAGAGGAGGCTCGGGGATTCACCCCTCCACTTT	CASSERRLGDSPLHF
.	TRBV10-3	TRBJ2-7	.	TGTGCCATCAGTGAGTCTTCCTTATTCGGCGAGCAGTACTTC	CAISESSLFGEQYF
.	TRBV10-3	TRBJ2-7	.	TGTGCCATCAGTGATGGGGCGGGGTTCTACGAGCAGTACTTC	CAISDGAGFYEQYF
TRBD1	TRBV7-9	TRBJ2-2	few	TGTGCCAGCAGCTTACCAGGGGGACGTTCGGAGAAAACCGGGGAGCTGTTTTTT	CASSLPGGRSEKTGELFF
TRBD1	TRBV7-8	TRBJ2-1	.	TGTGCCAGCAGCTTCTCCCAGGGGGCGCTGGTTTGGAATGAGCAGTTCTTC	CASSFSQGALVWNEQFF
TRBD1	TRBV9	TRBJ2-1	.	TGTGCCAGCAGCACCCGGGACAGGTTGACGAGTGAGCAGTTCTTC	CASSTRDRLTSEQFF
.	TRBV18	TRBJ1-1	.	TGTGCCAGCTCTCAACAGGCTAACACTGAAGCTTTCTTT	CASSQQANTEAFF
.	TRBV7-6	TRBJ2-7	.	TGTGCCAGCAGCCCCAGTAACGATCGACAGTCTCCCAGGGACTTC	CASSPSNDRQSPRDF
.	TRBV7-2	TRBJ1-5	once	TGTGCCAGCAGCTTAGCCAGGCAGTTTAATCAGCCCCAGCATTTT	CASSLARQFNQPQHF
TRBD1	TRBV29-1	TRBJ2-7	.	TGCAGCGTTGTGCCAGGGGGCCTTTACGAGCAGTACTTC	CSVVPGGLYEQYF
TRBD2	TRBV13	TRBJ2-1	.	TGTGCCAGCAGCCGAGATTGGACTAGCGGGATGGGTGAGCAGTTCTTC	CASSRDWTSGMGEQFF
.	TRBV20-1	TRBJ1-2	.	TGCAGTGCATACGACAATGGGGGCTACACCTTC	CSAYDNGGYTF
.	TRBV5-1	TRBJ2-1	.	TGCGCCAGCAGCTCCCGGGACACAAATACAAGGGAGCAGTTCTTC	CASSSRDTNTREQFF
.	TRBV24-1	TRBJ1-4	.	TGTGCCACCAGTGATCCAAAGGGGGGGGATAAAGAAAAACTGTTTTTT	CATSDPKGGDKEKLFF
TRBD1	TRBV6-2/TRBV6-3	TRBJ2-7	.	TGTGCCAGCAGTAGGACAGGCTCCTACGAGCAGTACTTC	CASSRTGSYEQYF
TRBD2	TRBV30	TRBJ2-3	once	TGTGCCTGGAGTGCAAAACTAGCGGGAGTAATTGGGGATACGCAGTATTTT	CAWSAKLAGVIGDTQYF